Presented here are 5 T cell receptor beta chains from one specimen sequenced in a study of blood T cell repertoires in COVID-19. Only in-frame clones appear in the TCRdb table, and some are missing; sequencing was by immunoSEQ multiplex PCR. Counted here are 210,000 or so clones, approximately 87% occurring once; the ten biggest clones make up roughly 3.3%. The sample was PBMCs or T cells enriched from blood (not recorded which). Receptors originate from a woman in her forties or fifties in a cohort exposed to, infected with or recovered from COVID-19 (not recorded which).

The chain couples TRBV23-1 to TRBJ1-1; TRBD1 aligns across 8 bases. TRBV23-1 is filed as an ORF, its function uncertain. J lost 6 bases, V lost 7 bases, and 7 bases had no gene match. This CDR3 is 13 amino acids long. The CDR3: CASIQGAIAEAFF. Here the CDR3 DNA reads TGCGCCAGCATTCAGGGGGCGATCGCTGAAGCTTTCTTT.

V and J are TRBV2 and TRBJ2-7; TRBD1 matches at 8 bases. The CDR3 is made up of 12 amino acids. Germline V gene lookup returns CDR1 SNHLY and CDR2 FYNNEI. V dropped 4 bases and J dropped 9; count of bases not matched to a gene: 5. CDR3 coding DNA: TGTGCCAGCAGTGCCGCCGGGACAGGGCAGTACTTC. This codes for CASSAAGTGQYF.

The J gene is TRBJ1-2, the V gene TRBV28; D not certain. CDR1 is MDHEN and CDR2 is SYDVKM in the germline V gene. This CDR3 spans 12 amino acids. The V end was cut by 7 bases, the J end by 3 bases, with 9 bases between. The DNA of the CDR3 is TGTGCCAGCAATCCAGGATACTATGGCTACACCTTC. It encodes CASNPGYYGYTF.

The CDR3 region has the DNA TGTGCCAGCAGCGTAGTCCCTAGGGAGGGCAGCTATGGCTACACCTTC. Its protein is CASSVVPREGSYGYTF. The chain recombines TRBV9 with TRBJ1-2; D is undetermined. Deletions cut 0 bases from V and 4 bases from J, with 16 bases between. Germline assignment: CDR1 SGDLS and CDR2 YYNGEE. This CDR3 region has 16 residues.

The chain carries TRBV7-9 and TRBJ2-5; D is undetermined. CDR3 length equals 13 residues. Per the germline V gene, CDR1 is SEHNR and CDR2 is FQNEAQ (reference sequence). The V and J ends lost 3 bases and 5 bases respectively, with 10 bases between them. For the CDR3, the DNA is TGTGCCAGCAGCTTCGGTCAAGTGGAGACCCAGTACTTC. Its translation is CASSFGQVETQYF. Supplemented by reference TRBV7-9 and TRBJ2-5, the full variable domain reads DTGVSQNPRHKITKRGQNVTFRCDPISEHNRLYWYRQTLGQGPEFLTYFQNEAQLEKSRLLSDRFSAERPKGSFSTLEIQRTEQGDSAMYLCASSFGQVETQYFGPGTRLLVL.